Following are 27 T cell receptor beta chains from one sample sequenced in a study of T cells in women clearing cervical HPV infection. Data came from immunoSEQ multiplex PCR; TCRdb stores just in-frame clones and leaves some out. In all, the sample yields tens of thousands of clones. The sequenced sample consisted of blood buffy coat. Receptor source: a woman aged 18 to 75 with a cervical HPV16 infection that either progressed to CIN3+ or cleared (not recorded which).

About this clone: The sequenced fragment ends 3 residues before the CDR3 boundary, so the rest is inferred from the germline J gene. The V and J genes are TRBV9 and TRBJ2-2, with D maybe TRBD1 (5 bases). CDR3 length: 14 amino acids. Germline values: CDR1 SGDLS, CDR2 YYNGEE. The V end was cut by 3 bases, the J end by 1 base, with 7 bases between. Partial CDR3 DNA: TGTGCCAGCAGCGGGGGCAGGAACACCGGGGAG. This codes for CASSGGRNTGE. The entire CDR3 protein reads CASSGGRNTGELFF.

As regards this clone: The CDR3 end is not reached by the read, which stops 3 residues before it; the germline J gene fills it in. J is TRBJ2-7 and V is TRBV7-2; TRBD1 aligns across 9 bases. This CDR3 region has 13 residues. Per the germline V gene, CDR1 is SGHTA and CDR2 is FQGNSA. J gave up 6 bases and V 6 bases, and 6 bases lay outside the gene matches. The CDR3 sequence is CASSWDRATEQYF. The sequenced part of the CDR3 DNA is TGTGCCAGCAGTTGGGACAGGGCTACCGAG.

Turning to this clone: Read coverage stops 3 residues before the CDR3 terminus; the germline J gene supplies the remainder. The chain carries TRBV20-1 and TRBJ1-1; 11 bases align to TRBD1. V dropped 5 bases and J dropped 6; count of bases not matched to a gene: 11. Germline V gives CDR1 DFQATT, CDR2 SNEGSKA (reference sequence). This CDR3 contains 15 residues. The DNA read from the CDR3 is TGCAGTGCTCATCTAGTCCCGGGACAGGGGGCTGAA. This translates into CSAHLVPGQGAE. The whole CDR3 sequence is CSAHLVPGQGAEAFF.

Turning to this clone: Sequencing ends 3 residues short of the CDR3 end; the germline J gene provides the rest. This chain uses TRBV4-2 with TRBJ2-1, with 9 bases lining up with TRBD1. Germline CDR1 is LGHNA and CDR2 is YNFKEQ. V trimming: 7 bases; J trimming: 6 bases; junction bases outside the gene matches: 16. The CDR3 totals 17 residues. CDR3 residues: CASNQFTGQGNGNEQFF. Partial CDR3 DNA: TGTGCCAGCAACCAGTTCACCGGACAGGGGAATGGCAATGAG.

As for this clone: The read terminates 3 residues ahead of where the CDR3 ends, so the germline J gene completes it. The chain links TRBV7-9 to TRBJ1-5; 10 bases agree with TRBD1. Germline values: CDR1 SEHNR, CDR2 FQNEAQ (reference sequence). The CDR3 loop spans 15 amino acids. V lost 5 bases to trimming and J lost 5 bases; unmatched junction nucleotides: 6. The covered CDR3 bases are TGTGCCAGCAGCCCGTGGACAGGGGGGGATCAGCCC. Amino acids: CASSPWTGGDQP. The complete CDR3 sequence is CASSPWTGGDQPQHF. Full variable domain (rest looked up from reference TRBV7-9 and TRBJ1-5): DTGVSQNPRHKITKRGQNVTFRCDPISEHNRLYWYRQTLGQGPEFLTYFQNEAQLEKSRLLSDRFSAERPKGSFSTLEIQRTEQGDSAMYLCASSPWTGGDQPQHFGDGTRLSIL.

This CDR3 is CASSESPGQSYDYTF. The sequenced part of the CDR3 DNA is TGTGCCAGCAGTGAGTCCCCGGGACAGTCATACGAC. The J gene is TRBJ1-2, the V gene TRBV2; 7 bases are a match to TRBD1. The read is 3 residues too short to cover the CDR3 end, so that end is filled in from the germline J gene. There are 15 residues in the CDR3. Germline CDR1 SNHLY, CDR2 FYNNEI.

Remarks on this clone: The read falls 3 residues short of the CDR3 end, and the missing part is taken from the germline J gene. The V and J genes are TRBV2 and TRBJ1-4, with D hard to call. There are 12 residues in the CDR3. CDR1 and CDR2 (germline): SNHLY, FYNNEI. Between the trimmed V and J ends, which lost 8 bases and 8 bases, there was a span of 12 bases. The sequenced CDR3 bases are TGTGCCAGCGGATCCATAGGGGAAAAA. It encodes CASGSIGEK. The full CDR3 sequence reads CASGSIGEKLFF.

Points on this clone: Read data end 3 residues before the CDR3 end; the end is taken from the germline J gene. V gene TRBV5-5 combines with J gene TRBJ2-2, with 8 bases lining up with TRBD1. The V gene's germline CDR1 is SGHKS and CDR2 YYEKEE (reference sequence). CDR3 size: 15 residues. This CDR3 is CASSLDRGKHSPLFF. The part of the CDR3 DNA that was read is TGTGCCAGCAGCTTGGACAGGGGGAAGCATTCACCG.

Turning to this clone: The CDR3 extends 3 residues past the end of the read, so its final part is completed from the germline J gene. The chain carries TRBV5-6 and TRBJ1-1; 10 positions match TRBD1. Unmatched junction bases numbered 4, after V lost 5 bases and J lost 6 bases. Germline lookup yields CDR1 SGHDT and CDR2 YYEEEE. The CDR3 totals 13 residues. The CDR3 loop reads CASRFDRGPEAFF. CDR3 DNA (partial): TGTGCCAGCAGATTCGACAGGGGGCCTGAA.

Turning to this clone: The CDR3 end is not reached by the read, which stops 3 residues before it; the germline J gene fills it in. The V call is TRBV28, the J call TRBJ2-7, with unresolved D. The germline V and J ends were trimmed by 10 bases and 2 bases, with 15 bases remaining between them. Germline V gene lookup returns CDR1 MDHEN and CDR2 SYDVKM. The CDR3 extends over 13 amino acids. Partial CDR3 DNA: TGTGCCACCAAGGGCACACAACCCTACGAG. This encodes CATKGTQPYE. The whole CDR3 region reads CATKGTQPYEQYF.

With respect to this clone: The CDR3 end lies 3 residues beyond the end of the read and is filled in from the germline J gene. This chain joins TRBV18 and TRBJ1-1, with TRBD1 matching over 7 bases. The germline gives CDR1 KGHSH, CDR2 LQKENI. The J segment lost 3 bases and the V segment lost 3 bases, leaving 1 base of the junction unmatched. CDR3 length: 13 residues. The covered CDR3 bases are TGTGCCAGCTCACCCGGGACAGACACTGAA. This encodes CASSPGTDTE. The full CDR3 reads CASSPGTDTEAFF.

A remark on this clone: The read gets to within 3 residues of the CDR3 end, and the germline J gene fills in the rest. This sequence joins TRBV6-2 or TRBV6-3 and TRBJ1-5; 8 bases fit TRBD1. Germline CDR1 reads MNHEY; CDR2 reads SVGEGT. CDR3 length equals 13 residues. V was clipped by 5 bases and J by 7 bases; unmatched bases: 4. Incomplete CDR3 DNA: TGTGCCAGCAGTCAGGGGGCGCAGCAGCCC. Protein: CASSQGAQQP. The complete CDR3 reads CASSQGAQQPQHF.

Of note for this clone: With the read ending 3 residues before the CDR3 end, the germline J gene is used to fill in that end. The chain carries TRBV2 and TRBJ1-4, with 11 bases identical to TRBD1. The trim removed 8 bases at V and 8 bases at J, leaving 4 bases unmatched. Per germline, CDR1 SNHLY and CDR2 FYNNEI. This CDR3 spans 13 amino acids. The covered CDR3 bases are TGTGCCAGCGGGGGGACAGGGGGAGAAAAA. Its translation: CASGGTGGEK. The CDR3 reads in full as CASGGTGGEKLFF.

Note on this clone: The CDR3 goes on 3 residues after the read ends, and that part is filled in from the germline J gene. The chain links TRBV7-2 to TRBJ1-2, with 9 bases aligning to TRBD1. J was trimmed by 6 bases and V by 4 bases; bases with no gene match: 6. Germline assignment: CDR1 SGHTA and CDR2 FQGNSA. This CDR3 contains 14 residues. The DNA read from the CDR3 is TGTGCCAGCAGCTCCGACAGGGGGAGGCATGGC. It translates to CASSSDRGRHG. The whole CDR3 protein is CASSSDRGRHGYTF.

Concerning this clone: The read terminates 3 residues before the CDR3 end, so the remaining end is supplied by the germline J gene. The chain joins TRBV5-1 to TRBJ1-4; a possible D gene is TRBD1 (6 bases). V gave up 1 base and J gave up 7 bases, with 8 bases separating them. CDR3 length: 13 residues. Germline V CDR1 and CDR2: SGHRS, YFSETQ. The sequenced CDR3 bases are TGCGCCAGCAGCTTGATACAGGGTGAAAAA. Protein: CASSLIQGEK. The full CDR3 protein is CASSLIQGEKLFF.

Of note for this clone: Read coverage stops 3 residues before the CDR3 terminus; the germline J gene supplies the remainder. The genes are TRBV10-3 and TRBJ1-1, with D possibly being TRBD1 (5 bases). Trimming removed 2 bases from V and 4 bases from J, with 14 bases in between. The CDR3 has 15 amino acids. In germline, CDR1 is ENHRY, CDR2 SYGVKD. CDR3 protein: CAISERSGSGTEAFF. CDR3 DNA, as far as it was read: TGTGCCATCAGTGAGAGGTCAGGGAGTGGCACTGAA.

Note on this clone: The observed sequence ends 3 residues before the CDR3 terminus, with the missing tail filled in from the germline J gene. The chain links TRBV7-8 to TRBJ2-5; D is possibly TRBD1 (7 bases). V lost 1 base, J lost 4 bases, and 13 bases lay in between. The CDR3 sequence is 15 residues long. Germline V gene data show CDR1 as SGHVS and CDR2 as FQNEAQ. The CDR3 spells CASSLGVQGGETQYF. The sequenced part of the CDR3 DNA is TGTGCCAGCAGCTTAGGAGTCCAGGGGGGAGAGACC.

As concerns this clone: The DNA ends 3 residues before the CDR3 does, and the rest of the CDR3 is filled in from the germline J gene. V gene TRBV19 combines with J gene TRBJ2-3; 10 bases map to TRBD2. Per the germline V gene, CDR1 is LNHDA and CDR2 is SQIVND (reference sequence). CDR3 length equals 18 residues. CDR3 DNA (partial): TGTGCCAGTAGTAGGAGGGGGCTAGCGGGGGACCAAGAGATAACG. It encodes CASSRRGLAGDQEIT. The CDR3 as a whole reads CASSRRGLAGDQEITQYF.

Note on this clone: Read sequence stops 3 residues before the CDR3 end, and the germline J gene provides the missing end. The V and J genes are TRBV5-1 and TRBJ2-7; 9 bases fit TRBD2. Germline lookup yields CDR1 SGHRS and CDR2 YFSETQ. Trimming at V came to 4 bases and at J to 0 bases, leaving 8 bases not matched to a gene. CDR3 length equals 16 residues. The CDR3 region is CASSVSAGGNSYEQYF. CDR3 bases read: TGCGCCAGCAGCGTATCCGCGGGGGGGAACTCCTACGAG.

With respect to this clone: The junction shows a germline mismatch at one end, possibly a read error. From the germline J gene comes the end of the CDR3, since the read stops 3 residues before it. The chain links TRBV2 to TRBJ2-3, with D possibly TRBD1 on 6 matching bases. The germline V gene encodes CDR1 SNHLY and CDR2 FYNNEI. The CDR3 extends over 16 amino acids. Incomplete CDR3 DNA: TGTGCCGGCAGTGTACAGGGCCCCGGGATCACAGATACG. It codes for CAGSVQGPGITDT. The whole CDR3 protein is CAGSVQGPGITDTQYF.

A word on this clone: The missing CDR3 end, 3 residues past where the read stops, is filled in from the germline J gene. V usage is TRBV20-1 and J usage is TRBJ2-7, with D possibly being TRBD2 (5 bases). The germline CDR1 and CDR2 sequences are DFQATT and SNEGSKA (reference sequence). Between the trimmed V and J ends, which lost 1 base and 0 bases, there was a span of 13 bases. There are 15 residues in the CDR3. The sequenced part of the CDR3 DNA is TGCAGTGCTAGAGGATTCGGCGGGCCCTCCTACGAG. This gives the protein CSARGFGGPSYE. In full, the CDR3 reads CSARGFGGPSYEQYF.

Incomplete CDR3 DNA: TGTGCCAGCAGACCGACAGGGTTCTATGGC. This gives the protein CASRPTGFYG. The complete CDR3 reads CASRPTGFYGYTF. The gene calls are TRBV19 and TRBJ1-2, with 7 bases matching TRBD1. The read terminates 3 residues ahead of where the CDR3 ends, so the germline J gene completes it. This CDR3 has 13 amino acids. Unmatched junction bases numbered 8, after V lost 9 bases and J lost 4 bases. Germline values: CDR1 LNHDA, CDR2 SQIVND (reference sequence).

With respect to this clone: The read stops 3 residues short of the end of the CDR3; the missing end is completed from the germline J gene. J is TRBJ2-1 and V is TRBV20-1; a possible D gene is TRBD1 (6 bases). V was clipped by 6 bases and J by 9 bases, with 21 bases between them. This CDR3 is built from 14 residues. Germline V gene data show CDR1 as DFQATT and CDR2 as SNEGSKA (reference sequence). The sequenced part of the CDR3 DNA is TGCAGTGCGATAACAGGGTTTGGGGATAGTGAG. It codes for CSAITGFGDSE. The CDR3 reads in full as CSAITGFGDSEQFF.

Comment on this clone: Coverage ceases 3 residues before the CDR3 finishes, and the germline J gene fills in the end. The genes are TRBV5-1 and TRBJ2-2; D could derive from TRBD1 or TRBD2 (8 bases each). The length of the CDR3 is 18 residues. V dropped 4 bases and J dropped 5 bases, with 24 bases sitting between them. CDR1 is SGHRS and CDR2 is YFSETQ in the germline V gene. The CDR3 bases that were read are TGCGCCAGCAGCAGACAGGGACAGGCGGGAGGAGGGACCGGGGAG. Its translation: CASSRQGQAGGGTGE. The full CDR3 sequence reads CASSRQGQAGGGTGELFF.

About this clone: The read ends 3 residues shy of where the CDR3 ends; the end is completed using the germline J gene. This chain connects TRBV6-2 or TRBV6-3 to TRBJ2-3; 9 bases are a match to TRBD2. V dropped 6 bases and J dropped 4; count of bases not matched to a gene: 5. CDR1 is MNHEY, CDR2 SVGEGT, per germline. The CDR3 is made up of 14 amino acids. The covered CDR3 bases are TGTGCCAGCAGCTCCGGGACTAGCCCAGATACG. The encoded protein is CASSSGTSPDT. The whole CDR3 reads CASSSGTSPDTQYF.

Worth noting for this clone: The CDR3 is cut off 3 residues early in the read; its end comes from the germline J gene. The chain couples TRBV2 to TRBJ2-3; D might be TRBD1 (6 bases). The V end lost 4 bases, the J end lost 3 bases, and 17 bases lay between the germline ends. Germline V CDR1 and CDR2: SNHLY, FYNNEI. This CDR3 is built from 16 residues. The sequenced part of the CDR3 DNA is TGTGCCAGCAGTGGAGGGCCGCCAGGGGATACAGATACG. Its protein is CASSGGPPGDTDT. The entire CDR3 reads CASSGGPPGDTDTQYF.

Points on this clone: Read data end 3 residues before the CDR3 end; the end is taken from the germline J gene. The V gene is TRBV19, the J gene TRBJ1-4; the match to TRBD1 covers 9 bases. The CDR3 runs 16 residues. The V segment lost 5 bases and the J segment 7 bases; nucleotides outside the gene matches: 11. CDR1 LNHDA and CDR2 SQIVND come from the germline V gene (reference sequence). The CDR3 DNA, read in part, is TGTGCCAGTAGTCTCTCGGTCGGGACAGGGTCTGAAAAA. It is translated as CASSLSVGTGSEK. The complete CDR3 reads CASSLSVGTGSEKLFF.